One and the same sample provided the 4 T cell receptor beta chains below, sequenced in a study of blood T cell repertoires in COVID-19. The table came from immunoSEQ multiplex PCR; TCRdb's copy has only in-frame clones and leaves some out. The table lists roughly 200,000 clones, roughly 84% of them singletons. The sample taken for sequencing was PBMCs or T cells enriched from blood (not recorded which). The source is a woman in her twenties or thirties who had been exposed to COVID-19.

The V and J genes are TRBV7-3 and TRBJ2-5; 13 bases are shared with TRBD2. CDR1 and CDR2 (germline): SGHTA, FQGTGA. The V and J ends lost 2 bases and 5 bases, in that order; junction bases with no gene match: 5. CDR3 length: 16 residues. CDR3 sequence reads: CASSLLGLAGDETQYF. CDR3 nucleotide sequence: TGTGCCAGCAGCTTACTAGGACTAGCGGGGGACGAGACCCAGTACTTC.

In DNA form, the CDR3 reads TGTGCCAGCAGCCTAGGGACAGGGTACCACTCTAACTATGGCTACACCTTC. Its translation is CASSLGTGYHSNYGYTF. V usage is TRBV5-6 and J usage is TRBJ1-2; TRBD1 matches 9 bases. The V gene's germline CDR1 is SGHDT and CDR2 YYEEEE. This CDR3 spans 17 amino acids. The junction had 10 bases not matched to a gene; V was cut back by 4 bases and J by 0 bases.

V gene TRBV19 combines with J gene TRBJ1-6; 10 bases align to TRBD1. Germline trimming cut 6 bases from V and 9 bases from J; bases unmatched to any gene: 5. In germline, CDR1 is LNHDA, CDR2 SQIVND (reference sequence). The CDR3 consists of 14 residues. The CDR3 region is CASRTGTGASPLHF. The CDR3, as DNA: TGTGCCAGTAGGACCGGGACAGGGGCTTCACCCCTCCACTTT.

V and J are TRBV6-6 and TRBJ1-2; a possible D gene is TRBD1 (6 bases). Trimming took 8 bases from V and 7 from J, leaving 14 bases between them. CDR3 length: 12 amino acids. The germline CDR1 and CDR2 sequences are MNHNY and SVGAGI (reference sequence). CDR3 DNA: TGTGCCAGCTTTACAGGGTCGGGTGGCTACACCTTC. Translated, it gives CASFTGSGGYTF.